A selection of T cell receptor beta chains follows, all from one sample in a study of control samples from healthy donors and cancer patients. Repertoires were generated with immunoSEQ multiplex PCR, while TCRdb's copy carries only in-frame clones and drops some. Counted here are about 63,000 clones, 65% to 90% occurring once; the ten biggest clones make up 4.5% to 7%. Sequencing was performed on blood. The receptor source for this set is a man between 40 and 49 years old in good health. The conserved cysteine and the conserved F or W are not part of the CDR3 here.

len,v_gene,CDR3aa
12,TRBV7-2,ASSRGRERGEQY
13,TRBV11-2,ASSPNIQGGTEAF
15,TRBV11-2,ASSLGRKLQMNTEAF
11,TRBV5-1,ASSPGNNYGYT
12,TRBV6-2/TRBV6-3,ASSRDSSHYGYT
15,TRBV28,ASSLAGQGKLNTEAF
15,TRBV5-4,ASSSEKQGVGANVLT
9,TRBV28,ASSLGEKLF
15,TRBV7-2,ASSLGVGGAYLREQF
13,TRBV10-3,AISDNRGAGDEQF
15,TRBV7-6,ASSLGPLGGGQETQY
12,TRBV10-3,AIPGQGNTGELF